The 21 T cell receptor beta chains below all came from one sample that was sequenced in a study of blood T cell repertoires in COVID-19. Sequencing was performed with immunoSEQ multiplex PCR; in TCRdb, only in-frame clones are kept and a portion is missing. The sample contains about 220,000 clones, 80% to 90% of which appear only once. What was sequenced was peripheral blood. These receptors all come from a man aged 45-65 years who had recovered from COVID-19.

The rearrangement joins TRBV30 to TRBJ1-4; D gene uncertain. Trimming left V 0 bases short and J 0 bases short, with 11 bases between. Germline CDR1 is GTSNPN and CDR2 is SVGIG (reference sequence). The CDR3 sequence is 16 residues long. CDR3 nucleotides: TGTGCCTGGAGTGTCACAGCCGCTGCAACTAATGAAAAACTGTTTTTT. Its protein is CAWSVTAAATNEKLFF.

The chain recombines TRBV6-6 with TRBJ1-1; tentative D call: TRBD1 (6 bases). CDR1 is MNHNY, CDR2 SVGAGI, per germline (reference sequence). This CDR3 spans 13 amino acids. The germline V and J ends were trimmed by 8 bases and 7 bases, with 17 bases remaining between them. In DNA form, the CDR3 reads TGTGCCAGCGCGAGACGAGGGGGTATTGAAGCTTTCTTT. It specifies CASARRGGIEAFF.

The chain recombines TRBV18 with TRBJ2-4; perhaps TRBD1 as D (5 bases). The V gene lost 3 bases and the J gene lost 8 bases, with 11 bases spanning the gap. The CDR3 is 13 amino acids. The germline gives CDR1 KGHSH, CDR2 LQKENI. DNA for the CDR3: TGTGCCAGCTCACCCCAGGTAGGGGACATTCAGTACTTC. It encodes CASSPQVGDIQYF.

The CDR3 bases are TGTGCCAGCAGTTTAGCAGTTGGTGAAGCTTTCTTT. It yields the protein CASSLAVGEAFF. The V gene is TRBV28, the J gene TRBJ1-1, with D uncertain. The V and J ends lost 2 bases and 7 bases respectively, with 8 bases between them. This CDR3 has 12 amino acids. In germline, CDR1 is MDHEN, CDR2 SYDVKM.

In nucleotides, the CDR3 is TGTGCCAGCAGCGGGCTAGCGGGGGCTTACAATGAGCAGTTCTTC. It yields the protein CASSGLAGAYNEQFF. The V gene is TRBV9, the J gene TRBJ2-1; 10 bases map to TRBD2. J lost 4 bases, V lost 3 bases, and 4 bases had no gene match. The CDR3 sequence is 15 residues long. From germline, CDR1 is SGDLS and CDR2 YYNGEE.

This clone was recorded only once. This sequence joins TRBV30 and TRBJ1-6, with 8 bases aligning to TRBD1. The germline CDR1 and CDR2 sequences are GTSNPN and SVGIG (reference sequence). The CDR3 spans 14 residues. Unmatched junction bases numbered 5, after V lost 4 bases and J lost 6 bases. The CDR3 bases are TGTGCCTGGACAGGGGGCATTCTTAATTCACCCCTCCACTTT. Translating it yields CAWTGGILNSPLHF.

J is TRBJ2-7 and V is TRBV27; 8 nucleotides agree with TRBD2. The V segment lost 3 bases and the J segment 7 bases; nucleotides outside the gene matches: 11. Per germline, CDR1 MNHEY and CDR2 SMNVEV (reference sequence). The CDR3 length is 15 residues. The CDR3 region is CASSFLREAAREQYF. CDR3 nucleotides: TGTGCCAGCAGTTTCTTGCGGGAGGCAGCGAGGGAGCAGTACTTC.

The gene calls are TRBV27 and TRBJ2-3; 9 bases are a match to TRBD2. CDR1 and CDR2 from the germline V gene are MNHEY and SMNVEV (reference sequence). V lost 6 bases, J lost 2 bases, and 6 bases stayed unmatched. This CDR3 contains 15 residues. CDR3: CASRIGLAFTDTQYF. DNA for the CDR3: TGTGCCAGCAGGATAGGACTAGCGTTCACAGATACGCAGTATTTT.

This clone appeared a few times. The chain couples TRBV5-1 to TRBJ2-7, with D possibly being TRBD2 (6 bases). The V and J ends lost 1 base and 5 bases respectively, with 16 bases between them. The length of the CDR3 is 15 residues. Germline V gives CDR1 SGHRS, CDR2 YFSETQ. CDR3: CASSLRGLLNHEQYF. The CDR3 region has the DNA TGCGCCAGCAGCTTGAGGGGACTTCTAAATCACGAGCAGTACTTC.

This chain uses TRBV5-5 with TRBJ2-2; tentative D call: TRBD1 (6 bases). The CDR3 is made up of 15 amino acids. The V gene's germline CDR1 is SGHKS and CDR2 YYEKEE (reference sequence). Trimming pared 2 bases from V and 10 bases from J, leaving 18 bases between. CDR3 residues: CASSFRRTASEELFF. The CDR3 DNA reads TGTGCCAGCAGCTTCCGCCGGACAGCCTCAGAGGAGCTGTTTTTT.

J is TRBJ2-1 and V is TRBV21-1; the DNA was not compared with TRBD2, the D call given in the table. TRBV21-1 is a pseudogene locus. The CDR3 totals 16 residues. Here the CDR3 reads CATLFHKDCRHNEQFF. CDR3 nucleotides: TGTGCCACCCTTTTCCATAAGGACTGCAGGCACAATGAGCAGTTCTTC.

This chain uses TRBV19 with TRBJ1-5; TRBD1 might be the D (6 bases). The CDR3 is 15 residues long. Trimming pared 0 bases from V and 5 bases from J, leaving 11 bases between. Germline V gene lookup returns CDR1 LNHDA and CDR2 SQIVND (reference sequence). The DNA for the CDR3 is TGTGCCAGTAGTATAGATAGGGGGGGCTATCAGCCCCAGCATTTT. This encodes CASSIDRGGYQPQHF. Based on the CDR3 plus reference TRBV19 and TRBJ1-5, the full variable domain is DGGITQSPKYLFRKEGQNVTLSCEQNLNHDAMYWYRQDPGQGLRLIYYSQIVNDFQKGDIAEGYSVSREKKESFPLTVTSAQKNPTAFYLCASSIDRGGYQPQHFGDGTRLSIL.

The rearrangement uses TRBV29-1 and TRBJ2-7, with 11 bases aligning to TRBD2. The CDR3 sequence is 21 residues long. Looked up from germline, CDR1 is SQVTM and CDR2 is ANQGSEA. Trimming took 0 bases from V and 2 from J; bases not matched to a gene: 21. The DNA of the CDR3 is TGCAGCGTTGAAGATTGTTCGTGTACTAGCGGGAGTATACCAATCCCCTACGAGCAGTACTTC. Encoded protein: CSVEDCSCTSGSIPIPYEQYF.

This chain links TRBV5-8 with TRBJ1-5; no clear D. The V gene's germline CDR1 is SGHTS and CDR2 YDEGEE. CDR3 length: 13 residues. V lost 0 bases to trimming and J lost 5 bases, with 6 bases between them. The DNA of the CDR3 is TGTGCCAGCAGCTTGGACCGAGATCAGCCCCAGCATTTT. Its translation is CASSLDRDQPQHF.

The chain joins TRBV5-1 to TRBJ1-1, with TRBD1 as a possible D gene (5 bases). The CDR3 is made up of 13 amino acids. From germline, CDR1 is SGHRS and CDR2 YFSETQ. Trimming left V 5 bases short and J 1 base short, with 9 bases between. The CDR3 DNA follows: TGCGCCAGCAGTACGGACAAGAACACTGAAGCTTTCTTT. Its protein is CASSTDKNTEAFF.

The rearrangement links TRBV3-1 (or the pseudogene TRBV3-2) to TRBJ2-5, with TRBD1 matching over 10 bases. CDR1 is LGHDT and CDR2 is YNNKEL in the germline V gene (reference sequence). The CDR3 runs to 14 residues. V dropped 3 bases and J dropped 5; count of bases not matched to a gene: 3. The chain's CDR3 is CASSQTGGGETQYF. Written as DNA, the CDR3 is TGTGCCAGCAGCCAGACAGGGGGCGGCGAGACCCAGTACTTC.

This clone was detected only once. The rearrangement uses TRBV12-3 or TRBV12-4 and TRBJ1-5; D gene uncertain. This CDR3 has 11 amino acids. V lost 6 bases and J lost 9, with 9 bases in between. The CDR3 sequence is CASRLAGPQHF. In DNA, the CDR3 is TGTGCCAGCAGGCTCGCCGGGCCCCAGCATTTT.

The rearrangement links TRBV5-1 to TRBJ2-3, with D unclear. The germline gives CDR1 SGHRS, CDR2 YFSETQ. Trimming shortened V by 5 bases and J by 2 bases, and 9 bases separated the two germline ends. The CDR3 sequence is 13 residues long. The CDR3 DNA reads as TGCGCCAGCAGGGAGAGAGTCACAGATACGCAGTATTTT. It yields the protein CASRERVTDTQYF.

The genes are TRBV28 and TRBJ1-4, with D unresolved. Germline CDR1 reads MDHEN; CDR2 reads SYDVKM. The CDR3 runs 18 residues. Trimming cost V 0 bases and J 5 bases, with 19 bases left between them. The CDR3 protein is CASSLCGLRAGWNEKLFF. CDR3 DNA: TGTGCCAGCAGTTTATGCGGTTTGAGGGCCGGGTGGAATGAAAAACTGTTTTTT. The full variable domain, rest sourced from reference TRBV28 and TRBJ1-4, is DVKVTQSSRYLVKRTGEKVFLECVQDMDHENMFWYRQDPGLGLRLIYFSYDVKMKEKGDIPEGYSVSREKKERFSLILESASTNQTSMYLCASSLCGLRAGWNEKLFFGSGTQLSVL.

Of note for this clone: The same CDR3 also results from other DNA sequences found in this sample. The chain has TRBV28 and TRBJ1-2; TRBD1 is a possible D gene (6 bases). The CDR3 sequence is 13 residues long. The germline V gene encodes CDR1 MDHEN and CDR2 SYDVKM. The germline V and J ends were trimmed by 4 bases and 4 bases, with 10 bases remaining between them. CDR3 DNA: TGTGCCAGCAGTTCGACAGGCTCCTATGGCTACACCTTC. Translating it yields CASSSTGSYGYTF.

This chain links TRBV24-1 with TRBJ2-7; 8 bases match TRBD2. CDR1 and CDR2 from the germline V gene are KGHDR and SFDVKD. The ends lost 3 bases at V and 2 bases at J; junction bases unmatched: 5. This CDR3 comprises 15 residues. The CDR3 coding sequence is TGTGCCACCAGTGATAGGAGCGGGAGTCCCTACGAGCAGTACTTC. It yields the protein CATSDRSGSPYEQYF.